A selection of T cell receptor beta chains follows, all from one sample in a study of identical twins. MiXCR was run by TCRdb on the 5' RACE reads, yielding one entry per CDR3 protein. The table lists roughly 480,000 distinct CDR3 sequences, 20% to 25% of them singletons, with 2.9% in the top ten. The sample also formed part of further work on T cells expressing NK-cell markers.

Sample: CD4+ T cells sorted from blood. Every receptor here comes from a woman under 30 in good health. Both conserved end residues are part of each CDR3. Each record gives: J gene, V gene, D gene, clone size, CDR3 protein, CDR3 DNA. A D gene is named only where the DNA matches it firmly. The listing skips clone size in some rows; elsewhere it reads once, few, many or a size class.

TRBJ1-1 | TRBV6-1 | NA | few | CASRGYEAFF | TGTGCCAGCAGGGGATACGAAGCTTTCTTT
TRBJ2-1 | TRBV7-6 | TRBD2 | NA | CASSFVMNSGGKYAYNEQFF | TGTGCCAGCAGCTTTGTAATGAATAGCGGGGGAAAATACGCCTACAATGAGCAGTTCTTC
TRBJ2-2 | TRBV5-1 | TRBD1 | NA | CASNKQDRAAGELFF | TGCGCCAGCAACAAACAAGACAGGGCGGCCGGGGAGCTGTTTTTT
TRBJ2-3 | TRBV15 | TRBD2 | NA | CATSRDWASGMRAQYF | TGTGCCACCAGCAGAGATTGGGCTAGCGGAATGAGGGCGCAGTATTTT
TRBJ1-5 | TRBV2 | NA | NA | CASSTTSFNQPQHF | TGTGCCAGCAGCACGACGAGCTTTAATCAGCCCCAGCATTTT
TRBJ1-3 | TRBV12-3/TRBV12-4 | NA | NA | CASSLTRQDSGNTIYF | TGTGCCAGCAGCCTGACGCGACAGGACTCTGGAAACACCATATATTTT
TRBJ1-3 | TRBV27 | NA | few | CASQSWGEAGNTIYF | TGTGCCAGCCAATCATGGGGTGAGGCTGGAAACACCATATATTTT
TRBJ2-7 | TRBV20-1 | TRBD2 | NA | CSATRGGVSEQYF | TGCAGTGCTACCCGGGGGGGGGTGAGCGAGCAGTACTTC
TRBJ2-3 | TRBV7-2 | TRBD1 | NA | CASSLIGTGLRDTQYF | TGTGCCAGCAGCTTAATTGGGACAGGGTTGCGAGATACGCAGTATTTT
TRBJ2-7 | TRBV27 | NA | few | CASSLVPGSEQYF | TGTGCCAGCAGTTTAGTACCGGGTTCCGAGCAGTACTTC
TRBJ1-2 | TRBV20-1 | TRBD1 | few | CSASSTTGGSGYTF | TGCAGTGCTAGTAGTACGACAGGGGGCAGTGGCTACACCTTC
TRBJ2-5 | TRBV5-1 | TRBD1 | few | CASSMTGSQETQYF | TGCGCCAGCAGCATGACAGGGTCCCAAGAGACCCAGTACTTC
TRBJ2-3 | TRBV5-4 | NA | NA | CASRSHRLGTDTQYF | TGTGCCAGCAGGTCACACAGGTTGGGTACAGATACGCAGTATTTT
TRBJ1-3 | TRBV6-1 | NA | NA | CASSELAAGNTIYF | TGTGCCAGCAGTGAATTAGCAGCTGGAAACACCATATATTTT
TRBJ2-1 | TRBV10-3 | NA | NA | CAISFMSGIEGGEQFF | TGTGCCATCAGCTTCATGAGCGGGATTGAAGGGGGTGAGCAGTTCTTC
TRBJ2-2 | TRBV7-2 | NA | NA | CASNLRTTNTGELFF | TGTGCCAGCAACCTAAGGACTACCAACACCGGGGAGCTGTTTTTT
TRBJ2-1 | TRBV15 | TRBD2 | NA | CATSRGVAGANEQFF | TGTGCCACCAGCAGAGGGGTAGCGGGAGCCAATGAGCAGTTCTTC
TRBJ2-7 | TRBV29-1 | NA | few | CSVTGFGDEQYF | TGCAGCGTTACAGGGTTTGGCGACGAGCAGTACTTC
TRBJ2-7 | TRBV7-2 | NA | NA | CASTLSPGTYEQYF | TGTGCCAGCACCCTATCCCCGGGGACCTACGAGCAGTACTTC
TRBJ2-3 | TRBV20-1 | NA | NA | CSARVLGLGTQYF | TGCAGTGCTAGAGTCTTAGGCCTCGGTACGCAGTATTTT
TRBJ2-5 | TRBV6-5 | NA | NA | CASSYTEAQETQYF | TGTGCCAGCAGTTATACGGAGGCACAAGAGACCCAGTACTTC
TRBJ2-7 | TRBV2 | TRBD1 | many | CASRDRGNEQYF | TGTGCCAGCCGAGACAGGGGTAACGAGCAGTACTTC
TRBJ1-5 | TRBV20-1 | NA | NA | CSAREGLQPQHF | TGCAGTGCTAGAGAGGGGCTACAGCCCCAGCATTTT
TRBJ2-7 | TRBV5-1 | NA | many | CASRPDFRTEQYF | TGCGCCAGCAGACCGGACTTCCGCACCGAGCAGTACTTC
TRBJ1-1 | TRBV3-1 | NA | NA | CASSHPRASEAFF | TGTGCCAGCAGCCACCCTAGGGCTTCTGAAGCTTTCTTT
TRBJ1-2 | TRBV3-1 | TRBD1 | NA | CASSQGTGNYGYTF | TGTGCCAGCAGCCAGGGGACAGGGAACTATGGCTACACCTTC
TRBJ2-1 | TRBV20-1 | NA | few | CSARTFGIGEQFF | TGCAGTGCCCGTACATTTGGTATTGGTGAGCAGTTCTTC
TRBJ1-1 | TRBV9 | NA | NA | CASSVDAVMNTEAFF | TGTGCCAGCAGCGTAGACGCAGTTATGAACACTGAAGCTTTCTTT
TRBJ1-1 | TRBV20-1 | NA | NA | CSASPGLRNTEAFF | TGCAGTGCTTCTCCTGGGCTAAGGAACACTGAAGCTTTCTTT
TRBJ2-2 | TRBV20-1 | NA | NA | CSARVVSSITGELFF | TGCAGTGCTAGAGTTGTCTCTTCCATTACCGGGGAGCTGTTTTTT
TRBJ2-1 | TRBV6-2/TRBV6-3 | NA | few | CASRRLVEGDEQFF | TGTGCCAGCAGACGACTAGTCGAGGGCGATGAGCAGTTCTTC
TRBJ2-7 | TRBV10-3 | TRBD1 | NA | CAISEPQGTGLSYEQYF | TGTGCCATCAGTGAGCCACAAGGGACAGGGCTCTCCTACGAGCAGTACTTC
TRBJ2-6 | TRBV20-1 | TRBD2 | NA | CSARDLLADFSGANVLTF | TGCAGTGCTAGAGACTTGCTAGCGGACTTCTCTGGGGCCAACGTCCTGACTTTC
TRBJ1-4 | TRBV27 | TRBD1 | NA | CASSRKTGGQEKLFF | TGTGCCAGCAGTCGGAAAACAGGGGGACAGGAAAAACTGTTTTTT
TRBJ2-3 | TRBV20-1 | NA | NA | CSARVYRARADTQYF | TGCAGTGCTAGAGTTTATAGGGCAAGAGCAGATACGCAGTATTTT
TRBJ2-7 | TRBV12-3/TRBV12-4 | NA | few | CASSPNFWGSSYEQYF | TGTGCCAGCAGTCCTAATTTTTGGGGCAGCTCCTACGAGCAGTACTTC
TRBJ2-3 | TRBV5-6 | TRBD2 | NA | CASSLTSGGLDTQYF | TGTGCCAGCAGCTTAACTAGCGGGGGGTTAGATACGCAGTATTTT
TRBJ2-5 | TRBV12-3/TRBV12-4 | TRBD2 | few | CASGLAPGTQYF | TGTGCCAGTGGACTAGCGCCTGGGACCCAGTACTTC
TRBJ2-3 | TRBV5-1 | NA | NA | CASSLMTPTDTQYF | TGCGCCAGCAGCTTGATGACTCCCACAGATACGCAGTATTTT
TRBJ2-7 | TRBV12-3/TRBV12-4 | NA | NA | CASTLGAAYGSYEQYF | TGTGCCAGCACCCTAGGGGCAGCTTACGGCTCCTACGAGCAGTACTTC
TRBJ2-3 | TRBV20-1 | NA | few | CSASDTGDPDTQYF | TGCAGTGCTAGTGATACGGGCGATCCGGATACGCAGTATTTT
TRBJ2-1 | TRBV29-1 | NA | NA | CSVEVSHGDEQFF | TGCAGCGTTGAAGTGAGCCACGGCGATGAGCAGTTCTTC
TRBJ1-4 | TRBV6-1 | NA | few | CASGSDIRQNNEKLFF | TGTGCCAGCGGCTCGGACATACGACAGAACAATGAAAAACTGTTTTTT
TRBJ2-3 | TRBV10-3 | TRBD2 | NA | CAISESLGLGTDTQYF | TGTGCCATCAGTGAGTCCCTGGGACTAGGCACAGATACGCAGTATTTT
TRBJ2-1 | TRBV5-1 | TRBD2 | many | CASSLARTSFDGHEQFF | TGCGCCAGCAGCTTGGCCCGGACTAGTTTCGACGGACATGAGCAGTTCTTC
TRBJ2-5 | TRBV5-1 | TRBD2 | NA | CASSLSLAENQETQYF | TGCGCCAGCAGCTTGTCGCTAGCGGAGAATCAAGAGACCCAGTACTTC
TRBJ2-4 | TRBV18 | NA | few | CASSPGTGAKNIQYF | TGTGCCAGCTCACCGGGGACTGGGGCCAAAAACATTCAGTACTTC
TRBJ1-1 | TRBV29-1 | TRBD1 | few | CSVGDRGLTEAFF | TGCAGCGTTGGAGACAGGGGTTTGACTGAAGCTTTCTTT
TRBJ2-7 | TRBV12-3/TRBV12-4 | NA | NA | CASSLAAKQYF | TGTGCCAGCAGTTTAGCGGCGAAGCAGTACTTC
TRBJ2-7 | TRBV6-1 | NA | once | CASFNFGYEQYF | TGTGCCAGTTTCAATTTCGGCTACGAGCAGTACTTC
TRBJ2-2 | TRBV6-5 | NA | NA | CASSWDRSNTGELFF | TGTGCCAGCAGTTGGGACCGCTCGAACACCGGGGAGCTGTTTTTT
TRBJ2-3 | TRBV9 | TRBD2 | NA | CASSVDLAATQYF | TGTGCCAGCAGCGTAGACCTAGCGGCTACGCAGTATTTT
TRBJ2-3 | TRBV4-3 | NA | NA | CASSQDTGTQYF | TGCGCCAGCAGCCAAGATACTGGGACGCAGTATTTT